This T cell receptor (beta chain) comes out of a study of Ad26.COV2.S vaccination and SARS-CoV-2 variants. Study in general: Intramuscular Ad26.COV2.S doses were given once or twice, 56 days apart. Findings and caveats of the study: Responses of T cells in total may have been underestimated by the TCR breadth and depth analyses.

Comment on this clone: Its antigen is as yet unknown.

Profiled with immunoSEQ multiplex PCR; TCRdb holds only in-frame clones, not every one. This table has over 400,000 clones, about 90% appearing once. Treatment defined: around 19 received Ad26.COV2.S at low or high dose, single or two shots; five or six received placebo; per-sample allocation not given. It was on day 63 after the first vaccine or placebo injection that samples were taken. Donation came from an adult in Boston who was aged 18-55 years. The length of the CDR3 is 15 residues. V shed 0 bases and J shed 3 bases, with 12 bases lying between them. Per the germline V gene, CDR1 is SGHNT and CDR2 is YYREEE (reference sequence).

The chain links TRBV5-4 to TRBJ1-1; D is unresolved. This clonotype originated in a person aged 18-60 years who received the Ad26.COV2.S COVID-19 vaccine or a placebo. The sequencing here drew on peripheral blood, taken in a trial of Ad26.COV2.S vaccine versus placebo. The CDR3 loop reads CASSLARNSDTEAFF. The CDR3 DNA is TGTGCCAGCAGCTTGGCCAGGAATTCTGACACTGAAGCTTTCTTT.